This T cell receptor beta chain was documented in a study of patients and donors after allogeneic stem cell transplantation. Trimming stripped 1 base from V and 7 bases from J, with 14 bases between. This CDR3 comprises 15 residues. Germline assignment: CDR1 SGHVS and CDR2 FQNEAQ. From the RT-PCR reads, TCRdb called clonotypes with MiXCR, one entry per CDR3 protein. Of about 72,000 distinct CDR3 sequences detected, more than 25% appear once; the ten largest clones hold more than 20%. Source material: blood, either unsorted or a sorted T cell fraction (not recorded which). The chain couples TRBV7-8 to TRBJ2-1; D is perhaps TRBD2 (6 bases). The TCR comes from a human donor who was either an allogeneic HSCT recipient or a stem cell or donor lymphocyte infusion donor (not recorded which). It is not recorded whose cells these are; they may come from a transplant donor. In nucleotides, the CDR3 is TGTGCCAGCAGCTTAGGAGTTGCGGGGCTAAATGAGCAGTTCTTC. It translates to CASSLGVAGLNEQFF.